The clone carrying this T cell receptor beta chain occurred once. The data belong to a study of breast tumors, draining lymph nodes, adjacent tissues. Breast cancer patients provided tissue from their axillary draining lymph nodes. The CDR3 spans 17 residues. Germline CDR1 is SQVTM and CDR2 is ANQGSEA. MiXCR, applied by TCRdb to the multiplex PCR reads, yields one record per CDR3 protein. The sample records 170,000 or so distinct CDR3 sequences, 25% to 40% being singletons. The sequencing input was axillary lymph node tissue. This receptor was taken from a female donor with breast cancer. Some clones in this sample may be carry-over from other donors' samples. The rearrangement links TRBV29-1 to TRBJ2-1, with TRBD1 identical over 9 bases. This CDR3 is CSYSSGQGLTAYNEQFF. CDR3 sequence (DNA): TGCAGTTACTCGTCGGGACAGGGACTAACCGCGTACAATGAGCAGTTCTTC.